The 28 T cell receptor beta chains in this list originate from one sample, sequenced in a study of control samples from healthy donors and cancer patients. Here immunoSEQ multiplex PCR was the method, and the copy in TCRdb shows in-frame clones only, minus some. This sample has 150,000 or so clones, with roughly 90% found just once. Material: blood. The receptors were gathered from a man between 40 and 49 years old in good health.

The rearrangement joins TRBV12-3 or TRBV12-4 to TRBJ1-2; D is unresolved. Trimming cost V 3 bases and J 6 bases, with 11 bases left between them. The CDR3 has 13 residues. The CDR3 reads CASSFAPTDGYTF. DNA for the CDR3: TGTGCCAGCAGTTTTGCACCTACTGATGGCTACACCTTC.

This clone was recorded many times. This rearrangement joins TRBV11-2 to TRBJ1-1; D is uncertain. V lost 6 bases to trimming and J lost 10 bases, with 18 bases between them. CDR3 length: 13 residues. Germline V gene sequence: CDR1 SGHAT, CDR2 FQNNGV. The CDR3 sequence is CASRIGTSRGAFF. The CDR3 DNA reads TGTGCCAGCAGGATCGGAACGAGTCGAGGAGCTTTCTTT.

The chain joins TRBV7-2 to TRBJ1-2; D remains ambiguous. V gave up 1 base and J gave up 2 bases, with 5 bases separating them. Germline CDR1 and CDR2: SGHTA and FQGNSA. The CDR3 totals 13 residues. The CDR3 is CASSLVVNYGYTF. The CDR3 region has the DNA TGTGCCAGCAGCTTAGTGGTAAACTATGGCTACACCTTC.

V gene TRBV19 combines with J gene TRBJ1-2; 10 nucleotides align to TRBD1. This CDR3 has 17 residues. Germline assignment: CDR1 LNHDA and CDR2 SQIVND (reference sequence). With V trimmed by 4 bases and J by 0 bases, 8 bases remained unmatched. CDR3 bases: TGTGCCAGTAGTACGCCGGGACAGGGGATAGCTAACTATGGCTACACCTTC. It specifies CASSTPGQGIANYGYTF.

The chain carries TRBV9 and TRBJ1-3; possibly TRBD1 for D (6 bases). Trimming cost V 0 bases and J 4 bases, with 11 bases left between them. Germline loops: CDR1 SGDLS, CDR2 YYNGEE. The CDR3 totals 15 residues. The CDR3 is CASSVAPGGGNTIYF. CDR3 bases: TGTGCCAGCAGCGTAGCTCCGGGGGGCGGAAACACCATATATTTT. Drawing the rest from reference TRBV9 and TRBJ1-3, the complete variable domain is DSGVTQTPKHLITATGQRVTLRCSPRSGDLSVYWYQQSLDQGLQFLIQYYNGEERAKGNILERFSAQQFPDLHSELNLSSLELGDSALYFCASSVAPGGGNTIYFGEGSWLTVV.

The chain employs TRBV9 and TRBJ2-3; 14 bases map to TRBD2. CDR1 and CDR2 from the germline V gene are SGDLS and YYNGEE. J was trimmed by 5 bases and V by 4 bases; bases with no gene match: 6. The CDR3 contains 16 residues. The CDR3 sequence: CASSLRLAGGEDTQYF. The DNA for the CDR3 is TGTGCCAGCAGCCTCAGACTAGCGGGGGGGGAAGATACGCAGTATTTT.

The rearrangement joins TRBV10-3 to TRBJ2-3; the match to TRBD2 covers 8 bases. The CDR3 extends over 14 amino acids. The V gene's germline CDR1 is ENHRY and CDR2 SYGVKD. After removal of 9 bases from V and 1 base from J, the junction contained 6 bases not matched to a gene. CDR3 loop: CAIRGAGGTDTQYF. DNA for the CDR3: TGTGCCATAAGGGGAGCGGGGGGCACAGATACGCAGTATTTT.

The V gene is TRBV19, the J gene TRBJ1-1; unclear D gene. The CDR3 runs 14 residues. V was clipped by 6 bases and J by 0 bases, with 11 bases between them. Germline V gene lookup returns CDR1 LNHDA and CDR2 SQIVND (reference sequence). This CDR3 reads CASRDTVMNTEAFF. The CDR3 bases are TGTGCCAGTAGAGACACGGTCATGAACACTGAAGCTTTCTTT. Full variable domain (remainder filled in from reference TRBV19 and TRBJ1-1): DGGITQSPKYLFRKEGQNVTLSCEQNLNHDAMYWYRQDPGQGLRLIYYSQIVNDFQKGDIAEGYSVSREKKESFPLTVTSAQKNPTAFYLCASRDTVMNTEAFFGQGTRLTVV.

This clone showed up just a few times. The chain recombines TRBV5-1 with TRBJ2-2; D not certain. The CDR3 has 12 residues. V was clipped by 4 bases and J by 3 bases, with 4 bases between them. Germline loops: CDR1 SGHRS, CDR2 YFSETQ. CDR3 in amino acids: CASSVDTGELFF. The CDR3 DNA follows: TGCGCCAGCAGCGTGGACACCGGGGAGCTGTTTTTT.

This chain links TRBV7-3 with TRBJ1-1; D is undetermined. Germline V gives CDR1 SGHTA, CDR2 FQGTGA. V lost 5 bases, J lost 1 base, and 8 bases lay in between. The CDR3 spans 13 residues. The DNA for the CDR3 is TGTGCCAGCAGCCCATACAAGAACACTGAAGCTTTCTTT. Amino acids: CASSPYKNTEAFF. The variable domain in full, completed from reference TRBV7-3 and TRBJ1-1, reads GAGVSQTPSNKVTEKGKYVELRCDPISGHTALYWYRQSLGQGPEFLIYFQGTGAADDSGLPNDRFFAVRPEGSVSTLKIQRTERGDSAVYLCASSPYKNTEAFFGQGTRLTVV.

The rearrangement links TRBV5-1 to TRBJ2-3; possibly TRBD2 for D (6 bases). Trimming removed 3 bases from V and 8 bases from J, with 22 bases in between. This CDR3 is built from 16 residues. Germline V gives CDR1 SGHRS, CDR2 YFSETQ. In DNA, the CDR3 is TGCGCCAGCAGCTCAGTCCGGGACCGGGGACTTAGTACGCAGTATTTT. Protein product: CASSSVRDRGLSTQYF.

The V gene is TRBV6-2 or TRBV6-3, the J gene TRBJ1-1, with D hard to call. The germline V gene encodes CDR1 MNHEY and CDR2 SVGEGT. This CDR3 contains 15 residues. Between the trimmed V and J ends, which lost 0 bases and 4 bases, there was a span of 12 bases. CDR3 region: CASSYSTQRGTEAFF. CDR3 coding DNA: TGTGCCAGCAGTTACTCTACCCAACGGGGCACTGAAGCTTTCTTT.

This rearrangement joins TRBV2 to TRBJ2-2; D call uncertain. Trimming cost V 6 bases and J 4 bases, with 12 bases left between them. Germline CDR1 and CDR2: SNHLY and FYNNEI. This CDR3 is built from 14 residues. This CDR3 reads CASRLGPFTGELFF. The CDR3 nucleotides are TGTGCCAGCAGGTTAGGACCATTCACCGGGGAGCTGTTTTTT.

The rearrangement joins TRBV19 to TRBJ2-5; weak D call: TRBD2 (6 bases). The CDR3 has 11 residues. CDR1 is LNHDA and CDR2 is SQIVND in the germline V gene (reference sequence). Trimming removed 7 bases from V and 5 bases from J, with 8 bases in between. The CDR3: CASMAGETQYF. Written as DNA, the CDR3 is TGTGCCAGTATGGCGGGGGAGACCCAGTACTTC.

This clone appeared a single time. The J gene is TRBJ1-4, the V gene TRBV5-1, with D tentatively TRBD1 (5 bases). The CDR3 spans 15 residues. Germline V gene sequence: CDR1 SGHRS, CDR2 YFSETQ. Trimming left V 3 bases short and J 11 bases short, with 20 bases between. CDR3 in DNA: TGCGCCAGCAGCTCGAAGGGACCGCCCCAAGGGAAACTGTTTTTT. This gives the protein CASSSKGPPQGKLFF. Complete variable domain (other parts from reference TRBV5-1 and TRBJ1-4): KAGVTQTPRYLIKTRGQQVTLSCSPISGHRSVSWYQQTPGQGLQFLFEYFSETQRNKGNFPGRFSGRQFSNSRSEMNVSTLELGDSALYLCASSSKGPPQGKLFFGSGTQLSVL.

This chain joins TRBV5-1 and TRBJ1-6, with D maybe TRBD1 (5 bases). There are 14 residues in the CDR3. The V gene's germline CDR1 is SGHRS and CDR2 YFSETQ. Trimming removed 4 bases at V and 8 bases at J, with 13 bases between. CDR3 sequence: CASSPGEVDSPLHF. The CDR3 coding sequence is TGCGCCAGCAGCCCGGGGGAGGTTGATTCACCCCTCCACTTT.

The rearrangement uses TRBV9 and TRBJ1-2; D possibly corresponds to TRBD1 (6 bases). Germline assignment: CDR1 SGDLS and CDR2 YYNGEE. This CDR3 contains 14 residues. V lost 3 bases to trimming and J lost 4 bases, with 13 bases between them. The CDR3 sequence: CASSAVQGGYGYTF. CDR3 bases: TGTGCCAGCAGCGCGGTACAGGGTGGCTATGGCTACACCTTC.

The chain is built from TRBV12-3 or TRBV12-4 and TRBJ2-5; D gene uncertain. Trimming cost V 2 bases and J 2 bases, with 6 bases left between them. CDR3 length equals 13 residues. As DNA, the CDR3 is TGTGCCAGCAGTTTATCACAGCAAGAGACCCAGTACTTC. Its translation: CASSLSQQETQYF.

The chain uses TRBV7-9 and TRBJ2-5, with 7 nucleotides matching TRBD1. After removal of 4 bases from V and 0 bases from J, the junction contained 5 bases not matched to a gene. The V gene's germline CDR1 is SEHNR and CDR2 FQNEAQ (reference sequence). The CDR3 has 15 residues. The CDR3 protein is CASSSLQGYQETQYF. The CDR3 nucleotides are TGTGCCAGCAGCTCTCTACAGGGGTACCAAGAGACCCAGTACTTC.

V and J are TRBV6-5 and TRBJ2-5, with D possibly being TRBD1 (6 bases). With 0 bases removed from V and 4 bases from J, the gap between germline ends came to 9 bases. The CDR3 has 14 residues. The V gene's germline CDR1 is MNHEY and CDR2 SVGAGI. The chain's CDR3 is CASSYSDRPETQYF. For the CDR3, the DNA is TGTGCCAGCAGTTACTCCGACAGGCCAGAGACCCAGTACTTC.

The chain combines TRBV5-4 with TRBJ2-7; 7 bases match TRBD1. The trim removed 1 base at V and 2 bases at J, leaving 6 bases unmatched. Germline CDR1 SGHNT, CDR2 YYREEE (reference sequence). This CDR3 is 15 amino acids long. The CDR3 reads CASSLNPGGTYEQYF. CDR3 bases: TGTGCCAGCAGCTTGAACCCAGGGGGAACCTACGAGCAGTACTTC.

The chain couples TRBV4-1 to TRBJ1-6; D gene unclear. The V gene lost 0 bases and the J gene lost 9 bases, with 18 bases spanning the gap. CDR1 is MGHRA, CDR2 YSYEKL, per germline. The CDR3 runs to 17 residues. CDR3 amino acids: CASSQDKQGGQSSPLHF. The CDR3 bases are TGCGCCAGCAGCCAAGATAAGCAAGGTGGGCAGTCTTCACCCCTCCACTTT.

In DNA form, the CDR3 reads TGCGCCAGCAGCCGGACAGGGGCCTACGAGCAGTACTTC. It encodes CASSRTGAYEQYF. V is TRBV5-1 and J is TRBJ2-7; 9 nucleotides line up with TRBD1. The CDR3 spans 13 residues. The junction had 1 base not matched to a gene; V was cut back by 4 bases and J by 2 bases. Germline loops: CDR1 SGHRS, CDR2 YFSETQ. The full variable domain, in which reference TRBV5-1 and TRBJ2-7 provide the parts outside the CDR3, is KAGVTQTPRYLIKTRGQQVTLSCSPISGHRSVSWYQQTPGQGLQFLFEYFSETQRNKGNFPGRFSGRQFSNSRSEMNVSTLELGDSALYLCASSRTGAYEQYFGPGTRLTVT.

The V call is TRBV5-1, the J call TRBJ1-2, with D uncertain. V lost 0 bases, J lost 4 bases, and 7 bases lay in between. The CDR3 length is 13 residues. Germline values: CDR1 SGHRS, CDR2 YFSETQ. The CDR3 region has the DNA TGCGCCAGCAGCTTGGGTCCGATCTATGGCTACACCTTC. This codes for CASSLGPIYGYTF.

The V gene is TRBV9, the J gene TRBJ1-2; maybe TRBD1 (5 bases). V was cut by 3 bases and J by 3 bases, with 12 bases left in between. The CDR3 consists of 14 residues. CDR1 is SGDLS and CDR2 is YYNGEE in the germline V gene. The DNA of the CDR3 is TGTGCCAGCAGCGAACAGGATCTCCACTATGGCTACACCTTC. This sequence encodes CASSEQDLHYGYTF.

The gene calls are TRBV28 and TRBJ2-7, with TRBD1 matching 9 bases. This CDR3 spans 16 amino acids. The junction had 10 bases not matched to a gene; V was cut back by 6 bases and J by 1 base. Germline V gene sequence: CDR1 MDHEN, CDR2 SYDVKM. The CDR3 region is CASSLLDGQGSYEQYF. As DNA, the CDR3 is TGTGCCAGCAGCTTACTTGACGGACAGGGGTCCTACGAGCAGTACTTC.

The chain recombines TRBV25-1 with TRBJ2-1; a possible D gene is TRBD2 (5 bases). V lost 2 bases, J lost 2 bases, and 10 bases lay in between. CDR1 MGHDK and CDR2 SYGVNS come from the germline V gene. This CDR3 has 15 amino acids. CDR3 sequence reads: CASSERGGPYNEQFF. DNA of the CDR3: TGTGCCAGCAGTGAACGAGGAGGCCCCTACAATGAGCAGTTCTTC.

This chain uses TRBV9 with TRBJ2-1; D perhaps matches TRBD2 (5 bases). The CDR3 is 15 residues long. V dropped 4 bases and J dropped 7 bases, with 18 bases sitting between them. The germline V gene has CDR1 SGDLS and CDR2 YYNGEE. CDR3 residues: CASSSRGSEVNEQFF. The CDR3 DNA is TGTGCCAGCAGCTCCCGTGGTAGCGAGGTAAATGAGCAGTTCTTC. Full variable domain (remainder filled in from reference TRBV9 and TRBJ2-1): DSGVTQTPKHLITATGQRVTLRCSPRSGDLSVYWYQQSLDQGLQFLIQYYNGEERAKGNILERFSAQQFPDLHSELNLSSLELGDSALYFCASSSRGSEVNEQFFGPGTRLTVL.